This T cell receptor (beta chain) comes out of a study of graft-versus-host responses after intestinal transplantation. Study summary: The transplants performed in recipients were multivisceral, liver-intestinal, or isolated intestinal.

Looked up from germline, CDR1 is MGHRA and CDR2 is YSYEKL. J gave up 2 bases and V 4 bases, and 4 bases lay outside the gene matches. This CDR3 is 16 amino acids long. Measured with immunoSEQ multiplex PCR; TCRdb has only the in-frame clones, and not every one. The table includes about 85,000 clones, roughly four fifths detected once. About this clone: Antigen specificity is unknown.

The V call is TRBV4-1, the J call TRBJ2-5; TRBD2 agrees at 13 bases. This TCR came from a human donor who received an intestinal transplant. The material was unstimulated CD8+ T cells sorted from spleen or lymph node cells, obtained before intestinal transplant. CDR3 DNA: TGCGCCAGCAGCCGAGGACTAGCGGGAGAGCAAGAGACCCAGTACTTC. As protein: CASSRGLAGEQETQYF.